This is a list of T cell receptor beta chains from one sample in a study of T and B cells in COVID-19 patients. TCRdb redid the calling of the multiplex PCR reads with MiXCR, one entry per CDR3 protein. The data show about 5,100 distinct CDR3 sequences, about 20% seen once. The sample comprised blood. Receptors were obtained from a human donor who had recovered from COVID-19. Each CDR3 is given with its conserved first and last residue. The D gene is left open where the match is weak. Part of the rows lack a size; the others show once, few, many or a class for expanded clones.

d_gene,v_gene,abundance,j_gene,len,CDR3nt,CDR3aa
TRBD1,TRBV13,medium-sized,TRBJ1-2,14,TGTGCCAGCAGCTTAGAAGGGGGCAGCTATGGCTACACCTTC,CASSLEGGSYGYTF
TRBD1,TRBV19,.,TRBJ2-2,13,TGTGCCAGTAGGGACAGGGGTACCGGGGAGCTGTTTTTT,CASRDRGTGELFF
.,TRBV29-1,.,TRBJ2-2,11,TGCAGCGTTCGGGTCTTCGATGAGCTGTTTTTT,CSVRVFDELFF
.,TRBV5-1,many,TRBJ2-7,14,TGCGCCAGCAGCTTAGGAATCAGGGCCTACGAGCAGTACTTC,CASSLGIRAYEQYF
TRBD1,TRBV19,.,TRBJ2-5,12,TGTGCCAGTAGGGACAGGGGAGAGACCCAGTACTTC,CASRDRGETQYF
.,TRBV18,many,TRBJ1-1,13,TGTGCCAGCTCACCCTGGGGTGGCACTGAAGCTTTCTTT,CASSPWGGTEAFF
TRBD2,TRBV24-1,medium-sized,TRBJ2-3,16,TGTGCCACCAGTGATTTGACGGGGGGGGACACAGATACGCAGTATTTT,CATSDLTGGDTDTQYF
TRBD1,TRBV30,medium-sized,TRBJ1-6,14,TGTGCCTGGAGTACTGGGACAGGGGATTCACCCCTCCACTTT,CAWSTGTGDSPLHF
TRBD2,TRBV18,medium-sized,TRBJ2-5,15,TGTGCCAGCTCCTCGGGAGGGGCTACCCAAGAGACCCAGTACTTC,CASSSGGATQETQYF
.,TRBV7-2,many,TRBJ2-7,14,TGTGCCAGCAGCTTAGGACAGACCACCTACGAGCAGTACTTC,CASSLGQTTYEQYF
.,TRBV4-1,once,TRBJ2-2,16,TGCGCCAGCAGCCAAGACTCCTGGGCGGTGTCCGGGGAGCTGTTTTTT,CASSQDSWAVSGELFF
TRBD2,TRBV2,.,TRBJ2-1,14,TGTGCCAGCAGTGACTTTAGCGGGAGGAATGAGCAGTTCTTC,CASSDFSGRNEQFF
TRBD1,TRBV29-1,large,TRBJ1-4,11,TGCAGCGTCGGACAGGGGGAAAAACTGTTTTTT,CSVGQGEKLFF
TRBD2,TRBV20-1,few,TRBJ2-3,18,TGCAGTCTAATCGCTCCAGGGGGGACTAGCGGAAGCACAGATACGCAGTATTTT,CSLIAPGGTSGSTDTQYF